This T cell receptor (beta chain) was recovered during a study of T cell responses to AZD1222 COVID-19 vaccine. General study results and limits: Breadth and depth of Spike-specific TCRs rose after two AZD1222 doses. Most donors were white British, females outnumbered males, and clonal diversity was possibly underestimated. Dominant at 160-218 and 743-854, vaccine-associated CD4 TCRs also spanned spike.

The method was immunoSEQ multiplex PCR; TCRdb's version includes in-frame clones alone and lacks a portion of them. The repertoire includes more than 140,000 clones, approximately 88% of them detected once, and about 3.7% sits in the top ten. Germline CDR1 reads SGHRS; CDR2 reads YFSETQ. The length of the CDR3 is 13 residues. Deletions cut 4 bases from V and 2 bases from J, with 8 bases between. Turning to this clone: The antigen remains undetermined.

The gene calls are TRBV5-1 and TRBJ2-3, with D uncertain. Sequenced here: peripheral blood, sampled on day 0 of MenACWY control vaccination. The TCR originated in an adult in good health. CDR3 amino acids: CASSLTATDTQYF. The CDR3 nucleotides read TGCGCCAGCAGCCTGACGGCCACAGATACGCAGTATTTT.